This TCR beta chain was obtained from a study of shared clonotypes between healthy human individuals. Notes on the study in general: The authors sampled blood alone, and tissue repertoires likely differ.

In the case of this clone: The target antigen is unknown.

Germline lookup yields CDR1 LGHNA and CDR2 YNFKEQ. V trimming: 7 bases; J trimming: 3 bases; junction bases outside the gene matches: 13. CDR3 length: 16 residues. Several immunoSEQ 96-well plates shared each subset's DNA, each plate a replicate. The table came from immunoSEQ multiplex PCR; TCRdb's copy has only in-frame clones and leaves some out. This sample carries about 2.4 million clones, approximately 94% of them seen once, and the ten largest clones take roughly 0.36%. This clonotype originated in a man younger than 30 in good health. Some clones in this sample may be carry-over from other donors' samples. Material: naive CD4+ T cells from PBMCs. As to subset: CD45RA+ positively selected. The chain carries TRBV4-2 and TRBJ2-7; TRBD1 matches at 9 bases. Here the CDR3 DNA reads TGTGCCAGCAAACTCGTAGGAGGGACAGGGATCTACGAGCAGTACTTC. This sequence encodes CASKLVGGTGIYEQYF.